The sequence of this T cell receptor beta chain was determined in a study of T cells after yellow fever vaccination. The overall study: Fractions low in cell number were prepared with SMART-Seq v4 Ultra Low Input. General observations from the study: Repertoires sorted by FACS could include abundant clonotypes that are contaminants from the bulk population. The study re-detected most primary-vaccination clones after the booster (96% CD4, 80% to 90% CD8). A small share of clonotypes appeared in both CD4 and CD8 compartments.

Each CDR3 protein is one row after TCRdb ran MiXCR on the 5' RACE reads. The top ten clones hold roughly 17% of a sample with roughly 340,000 distinct CDR3 sequences, more than 8.5% of them seen once. On this clonotype itself: Its target is not known.

Unmatched junction bases numbered 4, after V lost 2 bases and J lost 4 bases. This CDR3 comprises 15 residues. The germline CDR1 and CDR2 sequences are SGHDN and FVKESK. The V call is TRBV14, the J call TRBJ2-1, with 8 bases that match TRBD1. This sequence originates from a man younger than 35 who received the YFV17D yellow fever vaccine. The sequences come from PBMCs, collected on the day of the first yellow fever vaccination. CDR3 amino acids: CASSQQGAQYNEQFF. CDR3 in DNA: TGTGCCAGCAGCCAACAGGGGGCCCAATACAATGAGCAGTTCTTC.